The TCR beta chain described here comes from a study of HIV-infected children after antiretroviral therapy interruption. CDR3 size: 8 residues. Germline V lookup: CDR1 SGHAT, CDR2 FQNNGV. Many counts were recorded for this clonotype. Its specificity is not known. One end of the junction fails to match germline, which may point to a read error. As for treatment: PENTA 11 planned treatment interruption arm or continuous ART arm. Unique molecular identifiers were included in an RNA-based 3' RACE TCR library. TCRdb fed the 3' RACE reads into MiXCR, producing one record per CDR3 protein. The sample records thousands of distinct CDR3 sequences, about 16% being singletons. Study-wide findings and caveats: Naive CD4+ CDR3 sharing between time points fell after interruption began.

The J gene is TRBJ1-2, the V gene TRBV11-2; no firm D call. This TCR was sampled from a pool of human donors with HIV. The sequencing here drew on CD45RO+ CD8+ T cells from PBMCs, pooled from several time points, taken from a donor given antiretroviral therapy, either interrupted or continuous. The subset denotes: memory CD8+ CD45RO+ CD45RA- T cells. CDR3 amino acids: CASSLGDF. Here the CDR3 DNA reads TGTGCCAGCAGCTTAGGGGACTTC.